This record covers a single T cell receptor beta chain. No cognate antigen has been identified for it. Base qualities are not provided; no much larger clone lies one nucleotide away. Its CDR3 holds 13 amino acids, cysteine through phenylalanine. Only the CDR3 portion is preserved as DNA: 39 bases, with reading frame beginning at the first base. The germline V gene specifies MNHEY as CDR1 and SVGAGI as CDR2. V drops 0 bases and J drops 10 bases, leaving 7 bases in between. Rearranged CDR3 beta regions were amplified from genomic DNA with multiplex V and J primers using the immunoSEQ TRB Survey service. To keep sequencing depth the same across samples, survey-level depth of up to 500,000 reads per sample was applied. Libraries were purified, pooled and sequenced on Illumina technology. In the original analysis: Productive clonality, sample overlap, pairwise scatters, CDR3 beta length, V/D/J gene usage and productiveness were assessed with immunoSEQ online tools. Calculated diversity was defined as the number of unique rearrangements divided by total templates times 100, and Shannon and Simpson indices were additionally computed. Principal component analysis used the R prcomp function and ggbiplot package on Z-score normalized data. Morisita's index was used to measure clonal overlap between blood and rectum within each subject. This is the immuneACCESS table as TCRdb keeps it, with only in-frame sequences that have V and J called. A part of the clones is gone; compared with another copy, unresolved V genes explain less than half, and the rest is unexplained. V, J and clone size are those of that table, while D and trimming were read from the DNA. The sample contains 30,000 or so clones, about 81% of them found a single time. The top ten clones comprise approximately 1% of the sample.

This specimen belongs to a study of pediatric ulcerative colitis (dated by TCRdb to about 2019). The study in broad terms: About seven ulcerative colitis patients had pancolitis and two had left-sided colitis, with histology consistent with ulcerative colitis in all. From under ten newly diagnosed, treatment-naive pediatric ulcerative colitis patients and a few non-IBD control children, paired blood and rectal samples were collected. By Pediatric Ulcerative Colitis Activity Index, two patients had mild disease, several had moderate disease and three had acute severe colitis.

During colonoscopy, one to two pinch biopsies were obtained from the rectum for research purposes. Before the diagnostic colonoscopy, none of the ulcerative colitis patients had been given immunosuppressive medication. Before DNA was isolated, the rectal biopsies underwent proteinase K digestion. The Wizard kit (Promega) was used to extract genomic DNA from the blood and intestinal samples. The study at large found these results: Features of the rectal repertoire distinguished controls, mild-moderate colitis patients and acute severe colitis patients, and in acute severe colitis rectal diversity was lower because of clonal expansions. The healthy control group was small, consisting of only four individuals. Blood-derived T cells may have been included in rectal pinch biopsies, especially in patients with overt colitis. A couple of rectal CDR3 clonotypes were present in all ulcerative colitis patients and in none of the controls. Autologous blood-rectal clonal overlap was significantly higher in ulcerative colitis patients than in controls, suggesting increased T cell trafficking to inflamed tissue. Because repertoires were derived from total lymphocyte DNA, patterns in rare subsets such as regulatory T cells may not have been reflected. For technical reasons, substantially fewer templates were yielded by the blood samples of a couple of patients, and these blood samples were excluded from blood-rectal overlap analysis.

The V gene is TRBV6-5 and the J gene is TRBJ1-6; the D gene assignment is ambiguous. The sequenced sample was gut tissue. The clonotype comes from a boy aged 5-17 years with mild ulcerative colitis. CDR3 reads: CASSYSDLSPLHF. The DNA sequence follows: TGTGCCAGCAGTTACTCGGACTTATCACCCCTCCACTTT.